These 24 T cell receptor beta chains were all obtained from the same sample, sequenced in a study of cytomegalovirus exposure and HLA in healthy donors. Sequenced by immunoSEQ multiplex PCR; TCRdb stores in-frame clones only, minus some. This table holds 50,000 to 65,000 clones, approximately 89% found once. The sequencing sample was made of PBMCs. Every receptor here comes from a woman between 18 and 29 years old in good health and CMV-seropositive.

J is TRBJ1-1 and V is TRBV27; 10 bases are a match to TRBD1. CDR1 is MNHEY and CDR2 is SMNVEV in the germline V gene (reference sequence). This CDR3 is 15 amino acids long. V shed 4 bases and J 1 base; nucleotides not matched to a gene: 3. The CDR3 loop reads CASSWRTGGNTEAFF. CDR3 DNA sequence: TGTGCCAGCAGTTGGAGGACAGGGGGGAACACTGAAGCTTTCTTT.

This rearrangement joins TRBV4-3 to TRBJ2-7; 11 nucleotides match TRBD2. CDR3 length: 16 amino acids. After removal of 0 bases from V and 3 bases from J, the junction contained 4 bases not matched to a gene. Germline V gene lookup returns CDR1 LGHNA and CDR2 YSLEER. CDR3 coding DNA: TGCGCCAGCAGCCAAGATTGGACTAGCGGGTACTACGAGCAGTACTTC. It is translated as CASSQDWTSGYYEQYF.

V is TRBV25-1 and J is TRBJ1-2, with TRBD1 matching 7 bases. With 4 bases clipped from V and 3 bases from J, the junction kept 8 bases outside the gene matches. The CDR3 covers 15 residues. Germline V gene sequence: CDR1 MGHDK, CDR2 SYGVNS. As DNA, the CDR3 is TGTGCCAGCAGTGGAGCGAACAGGGGAGACTATGGCTACACCTTC. Translated: CASSGANRGDYGYTF.

The chain recombines TRBV7-2 with TRBJ1-2, with a possible D match to TRBD1 (5 bases). The CDR3 spans 14 residues. The V gene's germline CDR1 is SGHTA and CDR2 FQGNSA. The V gene lost 1 base and the J gene lost 6 bases, with 12 bases spanning the gap. The CDR3 DNA sequence: TGTGCCAGCAGCTTAGTGCAAGGGGTTGATGGCTACACCTTC. This gives the protein CASSLVQGVDGYTF.

The chain carries TRBV30 and TRBJ2-3, with D possibly TRBD1 on 6 matching bases. V was clipped by 6 bases and J by 6 bases, with 19 bases between them. Germline V gene lookup returns CDR1 GTSNPN and CDR2 SVGIG (reference sequence). The CDR3 loop spans 14 amino acids. The CDR3 protein is CACPGQPPEDTQYF. Here the CDR3 DNA reads TGTGCCTGTCCCGGACAGCCCCCTGAGGATACGCAGTATTTT.

The chain employs TRBV19 and TRBJ1-5; TRBD1 matches at 7 bases. The CDR3 has 16 amino acids. Germline V gives CDR1 LNHDA, CDR2 SQIVND (reference sequence). The V gene end was trimmed by 7 bases and the J gene end by 7 bases; junction bases not matched to a gene: 16. This CDR3 is CASTPYSRQGGQPQHF. The CDR3 region has the DNA TGTGCCAGTACCCCCTATTCGAGACAGGGTGGCCAGCCCCAGCATTTT.

The V call is TRBV11-2, the J call TRBJ2-7; D is perhaps TRBD2 (6 bases). The V and J ends lost 0 bases and 3 bases respectively, with 9 bases between them. Germline CDR1 SGHAT, CDR2 FQNNGV. The CDR3 contains 14 residues. The CDR3 DNA sequence: TGTGCCAGCAGCTTAGAAGTCGGGGGCTACGAGCAGTACTTC. Translated: CASSLEVGGYEQYF.

The chain has TRBV19 and TRBJ2-3, with 8 bases fitting TRBD2. Trimming took 7 bases from V and 4 from J; bases not matched to a gene: 13. The CDR3 sequence is 16 residues long. The germline CDR1 and CDR2 sequences are LNHDA and SQIVND (reference sequence). This CDR3 reads CASTSARGGRADTQYF. CDR3 nucleotides: TGTGCCAGTACCTCAGCCCGGGGGGGCCGTGCAGATACGCAGTATTTT.

This chain joins TRBV5-1 and TRBJ2-3; D possibly corresponds to TRBD2 (5 bases). Germline V lookup: CDR1 SGHRS, CDR2 YFSETQ. V lost 4 bases and J lost 2, with 8 bases in between. This CDR3 comprises 13 residues. For the CDR3, the DNA is TGCGCCAGCAGCGAGGGCCCCACAGATACGCAGTATTTT. Amino acid sequence: CASSEGPTDTQYF.

The chain combines TRBV7-9 with TRBJ1-2, with D perhaps TRBD1 (6 bases). Trimming took 5 bases from V and 5 from J, leaving 12 bases between them. The germline V gene has CDR1 SEHNR and CDR2 FQNEAQ (reference sequence). The CDR3 consists of 13 residues. The CDR3: CASSPGVGYGYTF. The CDR3 DNA is TGTGCCAGCAGCCCAGGGGTCGGGTATGGCTACACCTTC. Using reference TRBV7-9 and TRBJ1-2 for the parts outside the CDR3, the full variable domain is DTGVSQNPRHKITKRGQNVTFRCDPISEHNRLYWYRQTLGQGPEFLTYFQNEAQLEKSRLLSDRFSAERPKGSFSTLEIQRTEQGDSAMYLCASSPGVGYGYTFGSGTRLTVV.

This chain uses TRBV19 with TRBJ1-5; possibly TRBD1 for D (5 bases). The V end was cut by 3 bases, the J end by 7 bases, with 13 bases between. This CDR3 contains 14 residues. The V gene's germline CDR1 is LNHDA and CDR2 SQIVND (reference sequence). The CDR3 DNA reads TGTGCCAGTAGTATGGTGGGGGGGTTGCAGCCCCAGCATTTT. Its translation: CASSMVGGLQPQHF.

V usage is TRBV5-1 and J usage is TRBJ2-3; D remains ambiguous. Trimming cost V 3 bases and J 2 bases, with 7 bases left between them. This CDR3 contains 13 residues. The germline CDR1 and CDR2 sequences are SGHRS and YFSETQ. DNA for the CDR3: TGCGCCAGCAGCTCAGGTTTCACAGATACGCAGTATTTT. This codes for CASSSGFTDTQYF.

The J gene is TRBJ1-6, the V gene TRBV6-6; a possible D gene is TRBD1 (6 bases). The CDR3 runs 12 residues. Per germline, CDR1 MNHNY and CDR2 SVGAGI (reference sequence). V dropped 7 bases and J dropped 7 bases, with 8 bases sitting between them. The CDR3: CASNQGNSPLHF. DNA of the CDR3: TGTGCCAGCAATCAGGGGAATTCACCCCTCCACTTT.

This clone was counted between two and nine times. This sequence joins TRBV2 and TRBJ2-1; D is possibly TRBD2 (6 bases). Trimming pared 10 bases from V and 6 bases from J, leaving 13 bases between. CDR3 length equals 12 residues. Germline V gene lookup returns CDR1 SNHLY and CDR2 FYNNEI. Here the CDR3 DNA reads TGTGCCACCACCGGGACTCTCAATGAGCAGTTCTTC. Translation gives CATTGTLNEQFF.

This clone was seen only once. The gene calls are TRBV7-9 and TRBJ1-1; no clear D. This CDR3 has 13 residues. With 5 bases removed from V and 0 bases from J, the gap between germline ends came to 7 bases. Germline CDR1 is SEHNR and CDR2 is FQNEAQ (reference sequence). The CDR3 DNA follows: TGTGCCAGCAGCACCACAGTGAACACTGAAGCTTTCTTT. Protein: CASSTTVNTEAFF.

V is TRBV5-1 and J is TRBJ2-5; 8 nucleotides line up with TRBD2. CDR3 length: 16 residues. Per germline, CDR1 SGHRS and CDR2 YFSETQ. The J segment lost 5 bases and the V segment lost 0 bases, leaving 9 bases of the junction unmatched. The CDR3 reads CASSLEFAGGGETQYF. The CDR3 DNA sequence: TGCGCCAGCAGCTTGGAATTCGCGGGGGGCGGGGAGACCCAGTACTTC.

The gene calls are TRBV7-2 and TRBJ1-4, with 7 nucleotides matching TRBD1. This CDR3 has 17 amino acids. CDR1 and CDR2 (germline): SGHTA, FQGNSA. After removal of 4 bases from V and 3 bases from J, the junction contained 11 bases not matched to a gene. CDR3: CASSYNSRTGANEKLFF. CDR3 DNA sequence: TGTGCCAGCAGCTATAACAGTAGGACAGGAGCTAATGAAAAACTGTTTTTT.

The chain combines TRBV28 with TRBJ2-5; the D gene is possibly TRBD2 (5 bases). V gave up 5 bases and J gave up 11 bases, with 15 bases separating them. The CDR3 sequence is 12 residues long. Germline V gene data show CDR1 as MDHEN and CDR2 as SYDVKM. The CDR3 sequence is CASSPPRGGQYF. The CDR3 DNA follows: TGTGCCAGCAGTCCGCCACGGGGTGGGCAGTACTTC.

The chain couples TRBV5-1 to TRBJ1-4; D is unresolved. Germline assignment: CDR1 SGHRS and CDR2 YFSETQ. V lost 4 bases and J 3 bases, leaving 7 bases between the germline ends. The CDR3 has 13 amino acids. As DNA, the CDR3 is TGCGCCAGCAGCCCCGCGGCTAATGAAAAACTGTTTTTT. Its translation: CASSPAANEKLFF.

On this clone itself: A junction boundary mismatches the germline segment, possibly from a read error. V gene TRBV19 combines with J gene TRBJ1-6; D might be TRBD1 (6 bases). CDR3 length: 13 amino acids. Germline V gene lookup returns CDR1 LNHDA and CDR2 SQIVND (reference sequence). CDR3 nucleotides: TGTGCCAGCTCGGACAGTTATAACTCACCCCTCCACTTT. Protein sequence: CASSDSYNSPLHF.

The rearrangement links TRBV30 to TRBJ2-1, with TRBD1 identical over 7 bases. Germline loops: CDR1 GTSNPN, CDR2 SVGIG (reference sequence). The junction had 10 bases not matched to a gene; V was cut back by 2 bases and J by 0 bases. This CDR3 is 17 amino acids long. CDR3 nucleotide sequence: TGTGCCTGGAGTCCCGGGACAGCCAAAAGCTCCTACAATGAGCAGTTCTTC. Its translation is CAWSPGTAKSSYNEQFF.

V and J are TRBV28 and TRBJ2-7; weak D call: TRBD1 (6 bases). V was trimmed by 5 bases and J by 6 bases, leaving 23 bases between them. The CDR3 is made up of 16 amino acids. The germline gives CDR1 MDHEN, CDR2 SYDVKM. Here the CDR3 DNA reads TGTGCCAGCAGTAATACCGTTACAGGGAGTTTTCTCGAGCAGTACTTC. This gives the protein CASSNTVTGSFLEQYF.

This clone appeared a single time. CDR3: CASSGQGSPLDTQYF. CDR3 DNA sequence: TGTGCCAGCAGTGGCCAGGGGAGCCCCCTAGATACGCAGTATTTT. The chain is built from TRBV6-6 and TRBJ2-3, with a weak D call TRBD1 (6 bases). Germline assignment: CDR1 MNHNY and CDR2 SVGAGI (reference sequence). V was clipped by 5 bases and J by 5 bases, with 17 bases between them. This CDR3 contains 15 residues.

V usage is TRBV11-2 and J usage is TRBJ1-3; tentative D call: TRBD1 (6 bases). This CDR3 comprises 14 residues. V shed 6 bases and J shed 9 bases, with 18 bases lying between them. CDR1 and CDR2 from the germline V gene are SGHAT and FQNNGV. As DNA, the CDR3 is TGTGCCAGCAGGGAAACAGGGCCTTCTAGCACCATATATTTT. Encoded protein: CASRETGPSSTIYF.